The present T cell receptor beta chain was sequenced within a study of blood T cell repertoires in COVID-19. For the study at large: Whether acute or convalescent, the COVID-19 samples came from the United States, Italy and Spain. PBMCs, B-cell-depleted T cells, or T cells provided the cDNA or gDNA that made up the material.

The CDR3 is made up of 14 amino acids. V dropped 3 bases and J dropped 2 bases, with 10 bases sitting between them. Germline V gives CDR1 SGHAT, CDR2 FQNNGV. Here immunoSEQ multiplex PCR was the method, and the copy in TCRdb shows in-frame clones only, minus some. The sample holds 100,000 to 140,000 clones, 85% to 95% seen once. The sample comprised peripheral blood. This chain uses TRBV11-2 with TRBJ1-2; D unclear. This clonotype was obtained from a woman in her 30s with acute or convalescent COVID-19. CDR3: CASSFNRENYGYTF. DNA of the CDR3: TGTGCCAGCAGCTTTAACCGAGAGAACTATGGCTACACCTTC.